This paragraph reports one TCR beta chain. Data came from immunoSEQ multiplex PCR; TCRdb stores just in-frame clones and leaves some out. The profile shows 40,000 to 55,000 clones, roughly 73% of them singletons. Time point meaning: cycle 4 day 1 (C4D1), after 5 to 7 weeks of nivolumab. There was relapse after autologous stem cell transplantation in every patient, and there was variation in brentuximab vedotin exposure. This sample stems from a study of PD-1 blockade in classical Hodgkin lymphoma. Study background: Patients got intravenous nivolumab 3 mg/kg every 2 weeks.

The CDR3 contains 17 residues. Germline CDR1 is MNHNS and CDR2 is SASEGT. The ends lost 4 bases at V and 4 bases at J; junction bases unmatched: 11. The rearrangement joins TRBV6-1 to TRBJ2-5; 11 bases map to TRBD1. Here the sequenced sample was peripheral blood mononuclear cells (PBMCs), taken before the fourth cycle of nivolumab. The sequence was obtained from a human donor with classical Hodgkin lymphoma. In nucleotides, the CDR3 is TGTGCCAGCAGTGCAGTAAACTCCGGGACAGGGGGAGAGACCCAGTACTTC. Residues: CASSAVNSGTGGETQYF.